This T cell receptor beta chain emerged from a study of technical replicates of blood from several donors. J was trimmed by 3 bases and V by 4 bases; bases with no gene match: 3. The CDR3 has 13 residues. From germline, CDR1 is LNHNV and CDR2 YYDKDF (reference sequence). Sequencing was performed with immunoSEQ multiplex PCR; in TCRdb, only in-frame clones are kept and a portion is missing. Altogether tens of thousands of clones are present, 96% being singletons, with the ten largest covering 0.37%. The gene calls are TRBV15 and TRBJ2-7; TRBD1 matches at 7 bases. Sequenced input: T cells isolated from PBMCs. The sequence was obtained from a human donor in good health. CDR3 residues: CATSKGQDYEQYF. CDR3 DNA sequence: TGTGCCACCAGCAAAGGACAGGACTACGAGCAGTACTTC.